The clone carrying this T cell receptor beta chain was picked up many times. For TCRbeta, the library was prepared with unique molecular identifiers. TCRdb ran MiXCR on the PCR reads and lists one entry per CDR3 protein. The data contain a few hundred thousand distinct CDR3 sequences, 9.7% of them singletons. Germline values: CDR1 SGHRS, CDR2 YFSETQ. With 3 bases removed from V and 3 bases from J, the gap between germline ends came to 12 bases. The CDR3 covers 14 residues. The data stem from a study of T-cell reconstitution after alpha-beta-depleted transplantation in children. This clonotype originated in a human donor who donated a stem cell graft to a child with SCID. V is TRBV5-1 and J is TRBJ1-1, with TRBD1 as a possible D gene (6 bases). The source material was PBMCs from the stem cell graft donor, sampled from the stem cell graft. In DNA, the CDR3 is TGCGCCAGCAGCTACAGGGAAAGGGACACTGAAGCTTTCTTT. Translating gives CASSYRERDTEAFF.